This T cell receptor beta chain appears in the sequencing data of a study of cytomegalovirus exposure and HLA in healthy donors. Overall study results and limits: A missense DCLRE1C variant was associated with V- and J-gene trimming of TCR beta chains in a later analysis, and an independent cohort replicated the association. Several V segments, TRBV6-2 and TRBV6-3 among them, could not be told apart and were dropped. A later analysis reported that several of the most significant clusters appeared to be linked to common viral pathogens, among them Epstein-Barr virus. The authors confirmed in vitro that a few CMV-associated chains were specific for CMV antigens.

PCR amplification relied on 60 Vbeta primers (plus 13 Jbeta primers). Sequencing was performed with immunoSEQ multiplex PCR; in TCRdb, only in-frame clones are kept and a portion is missing. This sample has roughly 63,000 clones, with roughly 80% found just once. This clone was picked up a small number of times. Its specificity is not known. The CDR3 consists of 16 residues. CDR1 is SGHVS and CDR2 is FNYEAQ in the germline V gene. Between the trimmed V and J ends, which lost 0 bases and 1 base, there was a span of 10 bases. The sequenced sample consisted of PBMCs. The chain is built from TRBV7-6 and TRBJ2-1, with D maybe TRBD2 (7 bases). The clonotype was recovered from a woman aged 40 to 50 in good health and CMV-seropositive. In DNA form, the CDR3 reads TGTGCCAGCAGCTTAGCGGGGGGGCGATCCTACAATGAGCAGTTCTTC. It is translated as CASSLAGGRSYNEQFF.